The present T cell receptor beta chain was sequenced within a study of blood T cell repertoires in COVID-19. Study overall: Sources were T cells, B-cell-depleted T cells, or PBMCs; the material itself was cDNA or gDNA.

This table comes from immunoSEQ multiplex PCR, and its TCRdb copy is limited to in-frame clones, with some not included. Among about 220,000 clones listed, 70% to 85% were seen once. CDR3 size: 14 residues. Trimming removed 5 bases at V and 7 bases at J, with 15 bases between. Germline CDR1 is SGHAT and CDR2 is FQNNGV. The receptor comes from a woman aged 60-70 years who had recovered from COVID-19. Sample: PBMCs or T cells enriched from blood (not recorded which). J is TRBJ2-1 and V is TRBV11-2; D may be TRBD1 (5 bases). The CDR3 bases are TGTGCCAGCAGCCCTCCCGGGCGGACAAATGAGCAGTTCTTC. Residues: CASSPPGRTNEQFF. The full variable domain, completed using reference TRBV11-2 and TRBJ2-1, is EAGVAQSPRYKIIEKRQSVAFWCNPISGHATLYWYQQILGQGPKLLIQFQNNGVVDDSQLPKDRFSAERLKGVDSTLKIQPAKLEDSAVYLCASSPPGRTNEQFFGPGTRLTVL.